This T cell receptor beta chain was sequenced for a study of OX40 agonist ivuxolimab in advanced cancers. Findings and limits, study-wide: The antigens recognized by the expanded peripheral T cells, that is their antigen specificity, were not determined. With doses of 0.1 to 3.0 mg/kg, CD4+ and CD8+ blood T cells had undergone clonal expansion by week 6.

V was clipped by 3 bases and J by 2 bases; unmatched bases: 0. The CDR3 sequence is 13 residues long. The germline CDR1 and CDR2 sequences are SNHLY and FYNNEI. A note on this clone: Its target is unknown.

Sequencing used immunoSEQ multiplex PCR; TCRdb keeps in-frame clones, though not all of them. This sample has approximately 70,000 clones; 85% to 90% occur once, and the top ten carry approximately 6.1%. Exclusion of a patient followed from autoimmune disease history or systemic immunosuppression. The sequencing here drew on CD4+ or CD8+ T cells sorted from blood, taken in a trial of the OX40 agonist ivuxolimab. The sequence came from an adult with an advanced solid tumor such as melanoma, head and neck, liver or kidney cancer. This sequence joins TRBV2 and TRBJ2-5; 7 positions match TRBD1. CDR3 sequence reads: CASSDRGQETQYF. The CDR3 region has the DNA TGTGCCAGCAGTGACAGGGGGCAAGAGACCCAGTACTTC.